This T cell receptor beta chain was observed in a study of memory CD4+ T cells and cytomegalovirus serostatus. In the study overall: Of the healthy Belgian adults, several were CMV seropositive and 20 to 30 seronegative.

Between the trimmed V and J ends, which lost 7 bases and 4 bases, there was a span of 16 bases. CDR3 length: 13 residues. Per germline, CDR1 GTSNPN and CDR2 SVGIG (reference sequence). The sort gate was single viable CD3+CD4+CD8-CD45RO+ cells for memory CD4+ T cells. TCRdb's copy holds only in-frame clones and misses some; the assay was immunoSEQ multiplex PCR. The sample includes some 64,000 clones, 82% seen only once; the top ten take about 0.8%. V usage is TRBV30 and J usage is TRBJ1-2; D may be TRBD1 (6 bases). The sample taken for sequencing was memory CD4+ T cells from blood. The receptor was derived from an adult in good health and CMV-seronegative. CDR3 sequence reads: CAYLLAGAYGYTF. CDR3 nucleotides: TGTGCCTACCTCTTGGCGGGGGCCTATGGCTACACCTTC.